This T cell receptor beta chain was profiled in a study of T-cell reconstitution after alpha-beta-depleted transplantation in children. This CDR3 comprises 15 residues. V was shortened by 1 base and J by 2 bases, with 12 bases between the two germline ends. The germline CDR1 and CDR2 sequences are SQVTM and ANQGSEA. Concerning this clonotype: No antigen is known for it.

For TCRbeta, the library was prepared with unique molecular identifiers. One entry per CDR3 protein results from TCRdb running MiXCR on the PCR reads. Found here are about a million distinct CDR3 sequences, about 26% of them singletons; the top ten hold roughly 28%. Findings of the study overall: It was newly produced T cells that mostly accounted for T-cell counts and diversity one year after transplant.

The TCR comes from a boy in the first two years of life who had a stem cell transplant for SCID, so the T cells may come from the graft donor. The sample consisted of PBMCs, mostly from graft donor cells, taken 360 days after TCRalphabeta/CD19-depleted stem cell transplant. V and J are TRBV29-1 and TRBJ2-1, with D unclear. CDR3 nucleotide sequence: TGCAGCGTTGAAGGAAAACCCGGCGCCTACAATGAGCAGTTCTTC. Its translation is CSVEGKPGAYNEQFF.